This T cell receptor beta chain originates from a study of cytomegalovirus exposure and HLA in healthy donors. The CDR3 contains 21 residues. The germline V gene encodes CDR1 MNHEY and CDR2 SMNVEV (reference sequence). This PCR relied on a set of 60 Vbeta primers and 13 Jbeta primers. The protocol was immunoSEQ multiplex PCR, while the TCRdb copy is restricted to in-frame clones and leaves out a portion. The sample has some 66,000 clones; approximately 78% are singletons. This clonotype originated in a man in his forties in good health and CMV-seronegative. What was sequenced was PBMCs. The chain recombines TRBV27 with TRBJ2-5; 10 bases align to TRBD2. The tail of the sequence fits TRBJ2-7 better, so the J call may be wrong. Here the CDR3 reads CASSLTPPGLAGVLQNYEQYF. CDR3 bases: TGTGCCAGCAGTCTAACGCCCCCGGGCCTAGCGGGAGTTCTCCAAAACTACGAGCAGTACTTC.